This TCR beta chain was recovered during a study of cytomegalovirus exposure and HLA in healthy donors. The wider study: T cells numbering about 180 million yielded some 110 million unique TCR beta sequences in an earlier analysis. Study outcomes and limitations: Many donors carried some public TCRs, although rarity characterized most TCR sequences. The presence/absence work took it that sequencing depth was about the same across donors. Later examination showed HLA-associated TCR beta chains had greater clonal expansion than equally common others.

Germline assignment: CDR1 MNHEY and CDR2 SVGAGI. The V and J ends lost 1 base and 9 bases, in that order; junction bases with no gene match: 5. This CDR3 spans 16 amino acids. Researchers ran the PCR with 60 Vbeta and 13 Jbeta primers. Profiling relied on immunoSEQ multiplex PCR, and the TCRdb table lists in-frame clones only, not all of them. The repertoire includes about 120,000 clones, less than 65% of them detected once, and 10% sits in the top ten. On this clone itself: What it binds is unknown.

Sequencing was performed on PBMCs. The chain recombines TRBV6-5 with TRBJ2-1, with 14 bases fitting TRBD2. The origin of this receptor is a man in his forties or fifties in good health and CMV-seropositive. CDR3 nucleotide sequence: TGTGCCAGCAGTTACTTGGGACTAGCGGGAGAGGGTGAGCAGTTCTTC. Its protein is CASSYLGLAGEGEQFF.